The sequence of this TCR beta chain was determined in a study of T cell repertoires in cytomegalovirus infection. Study in general: Public TCR beta signature analysis indicated the presence of both CMV infection and matching HLA type.

Each CDR3 protein gets one entry after TCRdb re-called the reads with MiXCR. This table holds over 250,000 distinct CDR3 sequences, under 25% found once. This clonotype was counted at least ten times. Its antigen is not identified. This CDR3 has 17 amino acids. Germline V gene lookup returns CDR1 MNHNS and CDR2 SASEGT. The V and J ends lost 5 bases and 6 bases, in that order; junction bases with no gene match: 9. Study outcomes and limitations: What dominated the ex vivo response were HLA-C-restricted CMV-specific TCR beta clonotypes.

The receptor's source is a human donor in good health (CMV status not recorded). Some clones in this sample may be carry-over from other donors' samples. The genes are TRBV6-1 and TRBJ2-1, with TRBD2 matching over 14 bases. The sequencing used cultured PBMCs, collected from culture after CMV antigen stimulation. The CDR3 sequence is CASSQTSGRAFTNEQFF. CDR3 DNA sequence: TGTGCCAGCAGTCAGACTAGCGGGAGGGCCTTTACCAATGAGCAGTTCTTC.